These T cell receptor beta chains were read from a single sample in a study of cytomegalovirus exposure and HLA in healthy donors. Repertoires were generated with immunoSEQ multiplex PCR, while TCRdb's copy carries only in-frame clones and drops some. The data show about 170,000 clones, 55% to 65% seen once. Input material: PBMCs. These receptors were taken from a man in his forties or fifties in good health and CMV-seronegative. Each CDR3 is given with its conserved first and last residue. A D gene is named only where the DNA matches it firmly. Clone size is shown for a subset of rows, as once, few, many or a class of expanded clone.

clone_size | j_call | d_call | v_call | cdr3_aa | cdr3_nt
NA | TRBJ2-3 | TRBD1 | TRBV5-1 | CASSLDRGGYTTDTQYF | TGCGCCAGCAGCCTGGACAGGGGTGGCTATACCACAGATACGCAGTATTTT
NA | TRBJ2-3 | TRBD2 | TRBV7-2 | CASSLNWREGLGQYF | TGTGCCAGCAGCTTAAATTGGCGGGAGGGCCTAGGGCAGTATTTT
once | TRBJ1-2 | NA | TRBV29-1 | CSVAQGGVDGYTF | TGCAGCGTTGCTCAGGGTGGTGTGGATGGCTACACCTTC
NA | TRBJ1-3 | TRBD1 | TRBV9 | CASSVGQVSGNTIYF | TGTGCCAGCAGCGTGGGACAGGTCTCTGGAAACACCATATATTTT
NA | TRBJ2-2 | TRBD1 | TRBV5-1 | CASSPGQLNTGELFF | TGCGCCAGCAGCCCGGGACAGCTGAACACCGGGGAGCTGTTTTTT
NA | TRBJ2-5 | TRBD2 | TRBV7-3 | CAATRPASGIKPQETQYF | TGTGCCGCTACCAGGCCGGCTAGCGGGATCAAGCCACAAGAGACCCAGTACTTC
NA | TRBJ1-4 | TRBD1 | TRBV7-2 | CASSTDRGNEKLFF | TGTGCCAGCAGCACGGACAGGGGTAATGAAAAACTGTTTTTT
NA | TRBJ1-2 | NA | TRBV19 | CASSEGDYGYTF | TGTGCCAGTAGTGAAGGGGACTATGGCTACACCTTC
NA | TRBJ2-5 | TRBD2 | TRBV11-2 | CASSYWTSGGALETQYF | TGTGCCAGCAGCTACTGGACTAGCGGGGGGGCACTGGAGACCCAGTACTTC
NA | TRBJ2-7 | NA | TRBV10-3 | CATGDSYEQYF | TGTGCCACCGGAGATTCCTACGAGCAGTACTTC
few | TRBJ1-6 | NA | TRBV30 | CAWSVLGLNYSPLHF | TGTGCCTGGAGTGTACTTGGACTGAACTATTCACCCCTCCACTTT
NA | TRBJ1-1 | NA | TRBV9 | CASSPGGAWTEAFF | TGTGCCAGTAGCCCGGGAGGGGCTTGGACTGAAGCTTTCTTT
NA | TRBJ2-3 | NA | TRBV15 | CATSQFRGPSTDTQYF | TGTGCCACCAGCCAATTCAGGGGTCCTAGCACAGATACGCAGTATTTT
NA | TRBJ2-7 | TRBD1 | TRBV19 | CASSINSGTDYEQYF | TGTGCCAGTAGTATAAATTCCGGGACAGATTACGAGCAGTACTTC
NA | TRBJ1-1 | NA | TRBV5-6 | CASSLVGGQNTEAFF | TGTGCCAGCAGCTTAGTGGGTGGGCAGAACACTGAAGCTTTCTTT
few | TRBJ1-1 | NA | TRBV18 | CASSPAGANTEAFF | TGTGCCAGCTCACCGGCAGGGGCGAACACTGAAGCTTTCTTT
NA | TRBJ2-3 | NA | TRBV30 | CAWSGDKPTDTQYF | TGTGCCTGGAGCGGCGACAAGCCCACAGATACGCAGTATTTT
NA | TRBJ1-2 | NA | TRBV29-1 | CSVDRNYGYTF | TGCAGCGTTGACAGGAACTATGGCTACACCTTC
NA | TRBJ1-1 | TRBD1 | TRBV6-5 | CASSRQGVNTEAFF | TGTGCCAGCAGTCGACAGGGGGTGAACACTGAAGCTTTCTTT
NA | TRBJ2-7 | NA | TRBV14 | CASRNSGGHEQYF | TGTGCCAGCAGAAACAGCGGAGGCCACGAGCAGTACTTC
NA | TRBJ2-7 | NA | TRBV28 | CAAGTHSDEQYF | TGTGCCGCCGGGACACATAGCGACGAGCAGTACTTC
NA | TRBJ2-3 | TRBD2 | TRBV7-2 | CASSRFLAGGHRDTQYF | TGTGCCAGCAGCCGATTCCTAGCGGGGGGGCATAGAGATACGCAGTATTTT
NA | TRBJ1-2 | TRBD1 | TRBV29-1 | CSVGQGAPGGYTF | TGCAGCGTAGGACAGGGTGCCCCCGGTGGCTACACCTTC
NA | TRBJ2-4 | NA | TRBV18 | CASSPPIAKNIQYF | TGTGCCAGCTCACCACCTATAGCCAAAAACATTCAGTACTTC
NA | TRBJ2-1 | TRBD1 | TRBV5-6 | CASRARDRGHTEQFF | TGTGCCAGCAGGGCCAGGGACAGGGGGCATACTGAGCAGTTCTTC
few | TRBJ1-6 | NA | TRBV5-1 | CASSLSQVPHSPLHF | TGCGCCAGCAGCTTGTCACAGGTCCCCCATTCACCCCTCCACTTT
few | TRBJ2-2 | NA | TRBV30 | CAWTVGGTGELFF | TGTGCCTGGACCGTTGGGGGGACCGGGGAGCTGTTTTTT
NA | TRBJ2-7 | NA | TRBV27 | CASSLAGGWVYEQYF | TGTGCCAGCAGTTTAGCAGGTGGATGGGTCTACGAGCAGTACTTC
NA | TRBJ1-4 | NA | TRBV21-1 | CASSNGTNNEKLFF | TGTGCCAGCAGCAACGGGACAAATAATGAAAAACTGTTTTTT
NA | TRBJ2-7 | TRBD2 | TRBV27 | CASSSRLLAGVFEQYF | TGTGCCAGCAGTTCACGCTTACTAGCGGGAGTATTCGAGCAGTACTTC
few | TRBJ1-3 | NA | TRBV15 | CATDDGASGNTIYF | TGTGCCACAGACGACGGAGCCTCTGGAAACACCATATATTTT
NA | TRBJ1-2 | TRBD1 | TRBV5-1 | CASSLGGTLDRNYGYTF | TGCGCCAGCAGCTTGGGGGGCACCTTGGACAGGAACTATGGCTACACCTTC
NA | TRBJ1-5 | NA | TRBV10-3 | CAISESVQYSNQPQHF | TGTGCCATCAGTGAGTCTGTACAGTATAGCAATCAGCCCCAGCATTTT
NA | TRBJ1-5 | TRBD1 | TRBV19 | CATSRGSGIQPQHF | TGTGCCACGAGCAGGGGGAGCGGTATTCAGCCCCAGCATTTT
NA | TRBJ2-2 | NA | TRBV7-6 | CAIEGSNTGELFF | TGTGCCATAGAGGGCTCGAACACCGGGGAGCTGTTTTTT
NA | TRBJ2-7 | TRBD2 | TRBV6-5 | CASRPATSVPLEQYF | TGTGCCAGCCGCCCAGCCACTAGCGTCCCTCTCGAGCAGTACTTC
NA | TRBJ1-1 | TRBD1 | TRBV11-3 | CASSVGQGGRTEAFF | TGTGCCAGCAGCGTCGGACAGGGTGGACGCACTGAAGCTTTCTTT
NA | TRBJ2-7 | TRBD1 | TRBV18 | CASSLITGDEQYF | TGTGCCAGCTCACTAATAACAGGGGACGAGCAGTACTTT
once | TRBJ1-1 | NA | TRBV29-1 | CSVSTGMDTEAFF | TGCAGCGTCTCGACGGGTATGGACACTGAAGCTTTCTTT
NA | TRBJ2-7 | NA | TRBV6-1 | CASSGNRAEQYF | TGTGCCAGCAGTGGAAACAGGGCCGAGCAGTACTTC